These 26 T cell receptor beta chains were all obtained from the same sample, sequenced in a study of blood T cell repertoires in COVID-19. The data were produced by immunoSEQ multiplex PCR, yet TCRdb's version contains in-frame clones alone and is incomplete. The sample consists of over 150,000 clones, roughly four fifths of them appearing once. Sequenced: PBMCs or T cells enriched from blood (not recorded which). The receptor set was obtained from a man in his forties or fifties who had recovered from COVID-19.

This chain uses TRBV7-9 with TRBJ1-1, with 7 bases matching TRBD1. This CDR3 region has 13 residues. The germline V gene encodes CDR1 SEHNR and CDR2 FQNEAQ (reference sequence). V lost 5 bases and J lost 4; bases outside the gene matches: 4. CDR3 protein: CASSEGAPTEAFF. The CDR3 DNA reads as TGTGCCAGCAGCGAGGGGGCCCCCACTGAAGCTTTCTTT.

V usage is TRBV3-1 (or the pseudogene TRBV3-2) and J usage is TRBJ1-3; unclear D gene. V was clipped by 0 bases and J by 8 bases, with 11 bases between them. Germline CDR1 reads LGHDT; CDR2 reads YNNKEL (reference sequence). This CDR3 has 14 amino acids. The CDR3 is CASSQDLRRDTIYF. CDR3 bases: TGTGCCAGCAGCCAAGATCTTCGGCGGGACACCATATATTTT.

CDR3 nucleotides: TGTGCCAGCAGCCAAGATCTTAGCGGGGGGAGGAACATTCAGTACTTC. Protein product: CASSQDLSGGRNIQYF. The chain is built from TRBV4-2 and TRBJ2-4; 10 nucleotides align to TRBD2. CDR1 and CDR2 from the germline V gene are LGHNA and YNFKEQ. The junction had 6 bases not matched to a gene; V was cut back by 0 bases and J by 7 bases. CDR3 size: 16 residues.

The chain combines TRBV5-3 with TRBJ1-4; 7 nucleotides line up with TRBD1. TRBV5-3 is assigned to the ORF class and has an uncertain function. The CDR3 sequence is 18 residues long. The J segment lost 0 bases and the V segment lost 3 bases, leaving 11 bases of the junction unmatched. In DNA, the CDR3 is TGTGCCAGAAGCTACATCCGGGGACAGCATGCAACTAATGAAAAACTGTTTTTT. It is translated as CARSYIRGQHATNEKLFF.

The table lists this clone with a few counts. The V and J genes are TRBV5-4 and TRBJ2-7; 9 nucleotides line up with TRBD1. The ends lost 1 base at V and 5 bases at J; junction bases unmatched: 1. Per germline, CDR1 SGHNT and CDR2 YYREEE (reference sequence). The CDR3 extends over 13 amino acids. CDR3 amino acids: CASSLTGGDEQYV. CDR3 sequence (DNA): TGTGCCAGCAGCTTGACAGGGGGCGACGAGCAGTACGTC.

DNA of the CDR3: TGTGCCAGCACTGGACAGGGTAGAGAAAAACTGTTTTTT. Its protein product is CASTGQGREKLFF. This chain joins TRBV18 and TRBJ1-4; 8 nucleotides line up with TRBD1. This CDR3 spans 13 amino acids. The germline V gene encodes CDR1 KGHSH and CDR2 LQKENI. V shed 8 bases, J shed 8 bases, and the junction held 7 bases outside the gene matches.

This chain joins TRBV27 and TRBJ1-1, with 8 nucleotides matching TRBD1. The CDR3 loop spans 15 amino acids. CDR1 MNHEY and CDR2 SMNVEV come from the germline V gene (reference sequence). The V and J ends lost 3 bases and 4 bases, in that order; junction bases with no gene match: 7. This CDR3 reads CASSLGRGRITEAFF. CDR3 nucleotide sequence: TGTGCCAGCAGTTTGGGCAGGGGGCGGATCACTGAAGCTTTCTTT.

The J gene is TRBJ2-4, the V gene TRBV3-1 (or the pseudogene TRBV3-2), with a weak D call TRBD1 (5 bases). Trimming took 0 bases from V and 0 from J, leaving 15 bases between them. Germline V gene sequence: CDR1 LGHDT, CDR2 YNNKEL (reference sequence). The CDR3 is 18 residues long. The CDR3 sequence is CASSQDSGPQGAKNIQYF. For the CDR3, the DNA is TGTGCCAGCAGCCAAGATAGTGGCCCGCAGGGAGCCAAAAACATTCAGTACTTC.

This chain uses TRBV4-3 with TRBJ1-5; D is unclear. This CDR3 is 13 amino acids long. Trimming took 1 base from V and 4 from J, leaving 5 bases between them. CDR1 is LGHNA and CDR2 is YSLEER in the germline V gene. The CDR3 nucleotides read TGCGCCAGCAGCCAAGGAGGGAATCAGCCCCAGCATTTT. This gives the protein CASSQGGNQPQHF.

This clone was seen a few times. The chain links TRBV7-3 to TRBJ1-2; 7 bases agree with TRBD1. Germline CDR1 is SGHTA and CDR2 is FQGTGA. V lost 4 bases and J lost 6; bases outside the gene matches: 5. The CDR3 loop spans 13 amino acids. CDR3 protein: CASSSSTGDGYTF. Written as DNA, the CDR3 is TGTGCCAGCAGCTCAAGTACAGGGGATGGCTACACCTTC.

This chain connects TRBV7-9 to TRBJ1-2; 8 nucleotides line up with TRBD1. CDR1 is SEHNR, CDR2 FQNEAQ, per germline (reference sequence). The V gene end was trimmed by 0 bases and the J gene end by 6 bases; junction bases not matched to a gene: 6. The CDR3 is 15 residues long. The CDR3 sequence is CASSLAGQGEDGYTF. DNA of the CDR3: TGTGCCAGCAGCTTAGCAGGACAGGGCGAGGATGGCTACACCTTC.

The chain has TRBV5-1 and TRBJ2-5; 7 bases fit TRBD2. Losses at the gene ends were 4 bases for V and 5 bases for J; bases not matched to a gene: 14. Germline V CDR1 and CDR2: SGHRS, YFSETQ. CDR3 length: 16 amino acids. CDR3 in amino acids: CASSRTRAGSGETQYF. The CDR3 DNA sequence: TGCGCCAGCAGCAGAACGCGAGCGGGAAGCGGCGAGACCCAGTACTTC.

This rearrangement joins TRBV29-1 to TRBJ2-1; 7 positions agree with TRBD1. Germline CDR1 and CDR2: SQVTM and ANQGSEA. There are 12 residues in the CDR3. CDR3 bases: TGCAGTGCCGACAGGGCTTACAATGAGCAGTTCTTC. The encoded protein is CSADRAYNEQFF.

This clone was seen only a few times. This rearrangement joins TRBV6-5 to TRBJ1-4, with D perhaps TRBD1 (6 bases). Germline CDR1 MNHEY, CDR2 SVGAGI. This CDR3 contains 15 residues. The V end was cut by 0 bases, the J end by 3 bases, with 8 bases between. In DNA, the CDR3 is TGTGCCAGCAGTTACTCACAGGGCCCTAATGAAAAACTGTTTTTT. It translates to CASSYSQGPNEKLFF.

The chain links TRBV6-1 to TRBJ1-3; 8 bases fit TRBD1. Germline-derived CDR1 and CDR2 are MNHNS and SASEGT. Trimming took 3 bases from V and 7 from J; bases not matched to a gene: 5. CDR3 size: 14 residues. The CDR3 DNA sequence: TGTGCCAGCAGTGACCAGGACAGGGACAACACCATATATTTT. Translating gives CASSDQDRDNTIYF.

Comment on this clone: The junction does not match germline at one end; this may be a read error. The chain employs TRBV6-1 and TRBJ2-7; 10 bases map to TRBD1. The V gene's germline CDR1 is MNHNS and CDR2 SASEGT. This CDR3 is 15 amino acids long. The CDR3 region is CASSEAGQGTYVQYF. The CDR3 coding sequence is TGTGCCAGCAGTGAGGCGGGACAGGGGACGTACGTGCAGTACTTC.

CDR3 DNA: TGTGCCAGCATGCTAGCGGGAGGACTCAATGAGCAGTTCTTC. Translation gives CASMLAGGLNEQFF. The rearrangement links TRBV2 to TRBJ2-1, with 11 bases lining up with TRBD2. CDR1 and CDR2 (germline): SNHLY, FYNNEI. The V and J ends lost 7 bases and 6 bases, in that order; junction bases with no gene match: 5. The CDR3 sequence is 14 residues long. The full variable domain, its missing parts supplied by reference TRBV2 and TRBJ2-1, is EPEVTQTPSHQVTQMGQEVILRCVPISNHLYFYWYRQILGQKVEFLVSFYNNEISEKSEIFDDQFSVERPDGSNFTLKIRSTKLEDSAMYFCASMLAGGLNEQFFGPGTRLTVL.

The rearrangement links TRBV19 to TRBJ2-7; D is uncertain. Trimming shortened V by 6 bases and J by 3 bases, and 12 bases separated the two germline ends. CDR1 and CDR2 (germline): LNHDA, SQIVND (reference sequence). The length of the CDR3 is 13 residues. The CDR3 bases are TGTGCCAGTAGCGGGTTTCGCCGCTACGAGCAGTACTTC. Amino acids: CASSGFRRYEQYF.

This clone was detected many times. The V call is TRBV5-6, the J call TRBJ2-5, with a weak D call TRBD2 (6 bases). CDR1 and CDR2 (germline): SGHDT, YYEEEE. Trimming took 4 bases from V and 5 from J, leaving 15 bases between them. This CDR3 has 14 residues. CDR3 in DNA: TGTGCCAGCAGCCACCCGGGGGTGAGGGAGACCCAGTACTTC. It codes for CASSHPGVRETQYF.

Only a few counts were recorded for this clone. The chain combines TRBV28 with TRBJ1-5; 7 nucleotides align to TRBD1. The CDR3 is 15 residues long. With 7 bases clipped from V and 1 base from J, the junction kept 7 bases outside the gene matches. The germline gives CDR1 MDHEN, CDR2 SYDVKM. CDR3 region: CASTVGGASNQPQHF. The CDR3 coding sequence is TGTGCCAGCACTGTAGGGGGCGCAAGCAATCAGCCCCAGCATTTT.

The rearrangement joins TRBV14 to TRBJ2-1; TRBD2 is a possible D gene (5 bases). This CDR3 is built from 15 residues. Per germline, CDR1 SGHDN and CDR2 FVKESK. Between the trimmed V and J ends, which lost 3 bases and 4 bases, there was a span of 13 bases. The CDR3 sequence is CASSQQAGGYNEQFF. DNA of the CDR3: TGTGCCAGCAGCCAGCAAGCAGGCGGGTACAATGAGCAGTTCTTC.

This clone occurred a few times. CDR3 sequence reads: CASSLLGTPDTQYF. DNA for the CDR3: TGTGCCAGCAGCTTACTAGGGACTCCAGATACGCAGTATTTT. This chain links TRBV7-9 with TRBJ2-3, with D tentatively TRBD2 (6 bases). The germline CDR1 and CDR2 sequences are SEHNR and FQNEAQ (reference sequence). V was pared by 2 bases and J by 4 bases, with 10 bases between. The CDR3 length is 14 residues. The whole variable domain, filled in from reference TRBV7-9 and TRBJ2-3, reads DTGVSQNPRHKITKRGQNVTFRCDPISEHNRLYWYRQTLGQGPEFLTYFQNEAQLEKSRLLSDRFSAERPKGSFSTLEIQRTEQGDSAMYLCASSLLGTPDTQYFGPGTRLTVL.

The rearrangement joins TRBV3-1 (or the pseudogene TRBV3-2) to TRBJ2-3, with 16 bases identical to TRBD2. With 4 bases clipped from V and 8 bases from J, the junction kept 3 bases outside the gene matches. CDR3 length: 15 amino acids. CDR1 is LGHDT and CDR2 is YNNKEL in the germline V gene (reference sequence). The CDR3 spells CASSLGLAGGATQYF. DNA of the CDR3: TGTGCCAGCAGCCTGGGACTAGCGGGAGGGGCTACGCAGTATTTT.

The chain uses TRBV24-1 and TRBJ2-3; tentatively, D is TRBD1 (6 bases). Between the trimmed V and J ends, which lost 5 bases and 3 bases, there was a span of 17 bases. Germline V gene lookup returns CDR1 KGHDR and CDR2 SFDVKD. This CDR3 is 16 amino acids long. Here the CDR3 reads CATSGTQTGGTDTQYF. The DNA for the CDR3 is TGTGCCACCAGTGGGACTCAGACAGGAGGAACAGATACGCAGTATTTT.

J is TRBJ1-1 and V is TRBV10-3; 9 nucleotides agree with TRBD1. This CDR3 contains 14 residues. Germline V lookup: CDR1 ENHRY, CDR2 SYGVKD. The junction had 12 bases not matched to a gene; V was cut back by 8 bases and J by 8 bases. The CDR3 spells CAIQRGTGPTEAFF. Here the CDR3 DNA reads TGTGCCATCCAGAGGGGGACAGGGCCAACGGAAGCTTTCTTT.

About this clone itself: At the DNA level, this CDR3 is encoded by other sequences in the same sample as well. This sequence joins TRBV28 and TRBJ2-7; 7 bases line up with TRBD1. Losses at the gene ends were 5 bases for V and 4 bases for J; bases not matched to a gene: 8. Germline lookup yields CDR1 MDHEN and CDR2 SYDVKM. The CDR3 is 14 amino acids. CDR3 nucleotide sequence: TGTGCCAGCAGTGGGGACAGTTTCTCTTACGAGCAGTACTTC. It codes for CASSGDSFSYEQYF.